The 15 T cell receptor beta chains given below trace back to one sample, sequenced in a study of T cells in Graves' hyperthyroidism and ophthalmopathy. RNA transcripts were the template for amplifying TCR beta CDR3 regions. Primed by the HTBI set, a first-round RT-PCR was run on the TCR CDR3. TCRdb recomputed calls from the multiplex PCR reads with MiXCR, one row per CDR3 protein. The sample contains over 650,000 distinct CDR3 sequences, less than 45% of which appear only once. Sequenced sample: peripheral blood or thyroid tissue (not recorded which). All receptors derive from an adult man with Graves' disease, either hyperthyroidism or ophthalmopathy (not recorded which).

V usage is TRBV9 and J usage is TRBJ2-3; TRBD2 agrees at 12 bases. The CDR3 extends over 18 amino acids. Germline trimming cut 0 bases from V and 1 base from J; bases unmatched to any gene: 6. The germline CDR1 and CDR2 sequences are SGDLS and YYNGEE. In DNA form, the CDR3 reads TGTGCCAGCAGCGTAGGAGGGACTAGCGGGTCAGGCACAGATACGCAGTATTTT. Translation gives CASSVGGTSGSGTDTQYF.

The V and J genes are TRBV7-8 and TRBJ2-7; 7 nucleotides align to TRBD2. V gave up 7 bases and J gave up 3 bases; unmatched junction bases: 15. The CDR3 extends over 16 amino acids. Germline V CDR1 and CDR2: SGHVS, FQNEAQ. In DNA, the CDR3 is TGTGCCAGCATCAGGGAGCTAGCGGCGGGCCGCTACGAGCAGTACTTC. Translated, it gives CASIRELAAGRYEQYF.

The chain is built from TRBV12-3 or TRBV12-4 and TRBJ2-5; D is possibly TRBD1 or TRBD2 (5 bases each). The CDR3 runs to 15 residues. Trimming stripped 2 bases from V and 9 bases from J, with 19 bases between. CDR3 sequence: CASSLRGAINQPQYF. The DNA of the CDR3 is TGTGCCAGCAGTTTACGAGGGGCAATCAATCAGCCCCAGTACTTC.

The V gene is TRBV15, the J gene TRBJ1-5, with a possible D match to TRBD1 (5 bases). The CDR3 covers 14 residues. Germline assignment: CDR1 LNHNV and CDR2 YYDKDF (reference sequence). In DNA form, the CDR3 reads TGTGTGGGTGGGGGTTTCGATAGCAATCAGCCCCAGCATTTT. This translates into CVGGGFDSNQPQHF.

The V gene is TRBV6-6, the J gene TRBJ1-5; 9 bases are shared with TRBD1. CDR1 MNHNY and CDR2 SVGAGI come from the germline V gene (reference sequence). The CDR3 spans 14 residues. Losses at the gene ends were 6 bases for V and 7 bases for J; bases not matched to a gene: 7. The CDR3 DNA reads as TGTGCCAGCAGAAAACAGGGGGCAGGGCAGCCCCAGCATTTT. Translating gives CASRKQGAGQPQHF.

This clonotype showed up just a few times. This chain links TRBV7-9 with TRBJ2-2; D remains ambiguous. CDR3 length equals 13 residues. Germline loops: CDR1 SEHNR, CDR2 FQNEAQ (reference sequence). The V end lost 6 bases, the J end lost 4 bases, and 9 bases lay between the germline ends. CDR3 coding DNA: TGTGCCAGCAGTTATCTACCCACCGGGGAGCTGTTTTTT. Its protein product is CASSYLPTGELFF.

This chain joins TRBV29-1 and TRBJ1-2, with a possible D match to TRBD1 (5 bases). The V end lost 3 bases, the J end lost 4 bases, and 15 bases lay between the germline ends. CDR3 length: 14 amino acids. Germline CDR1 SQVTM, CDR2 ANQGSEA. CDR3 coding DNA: TGCAGCGTTGAGGTTAGGGGCCGAAGCTATGGCTACACCTTC. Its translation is CSVEVRGRSYGYTF.

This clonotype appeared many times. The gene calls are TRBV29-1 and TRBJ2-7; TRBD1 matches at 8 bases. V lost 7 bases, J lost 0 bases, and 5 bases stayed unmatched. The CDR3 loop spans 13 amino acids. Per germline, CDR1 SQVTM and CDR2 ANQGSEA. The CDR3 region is CSALDRASYEQYF. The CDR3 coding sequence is TGCAGCGCCCTGGACAGGGCCTCCTACGAGCAGTACTTC.

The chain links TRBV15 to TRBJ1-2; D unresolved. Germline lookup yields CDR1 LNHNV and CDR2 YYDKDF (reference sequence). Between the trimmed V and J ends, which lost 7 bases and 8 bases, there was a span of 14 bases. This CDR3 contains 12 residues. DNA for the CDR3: TGTGCCACCACCAGTGATTTAGAAGGCTACACCTTC. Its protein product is CATTSDLEGYTF.

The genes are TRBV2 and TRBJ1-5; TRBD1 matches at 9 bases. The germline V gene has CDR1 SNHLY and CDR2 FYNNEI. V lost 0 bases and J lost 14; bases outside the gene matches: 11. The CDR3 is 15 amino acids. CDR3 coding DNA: TGTGCCAGCAGTGAAGCAAGGACAGGGGTTACCTACGAGCATTTT. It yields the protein CASSEARTGVTYEHF.

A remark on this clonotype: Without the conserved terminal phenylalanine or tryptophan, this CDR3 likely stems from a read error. The CDR3 DNA reads TGCAGTGCTAACGCATTACGTAAAGAGACCCAGTACCTC. This encodes CSANALRKETQYL. The chain recombines TRBV20-1 with TRBJ2-5; D not certain. Germline CDR1 DFQATT, CDR2 SNEGSKA (reference sequence). Trimming pared 4 bases from V and 3 bases from J, leaving 12 bases between. The CDR3 extends over 13 amino acids.

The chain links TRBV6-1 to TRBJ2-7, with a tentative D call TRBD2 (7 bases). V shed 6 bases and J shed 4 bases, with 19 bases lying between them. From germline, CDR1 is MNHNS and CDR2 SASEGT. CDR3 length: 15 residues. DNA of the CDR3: TGTGCCAGCAGATTCGCTTTAGGGGGGGAATACGAGCAGTACTTC. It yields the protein CASRFALGGEYEQYF.

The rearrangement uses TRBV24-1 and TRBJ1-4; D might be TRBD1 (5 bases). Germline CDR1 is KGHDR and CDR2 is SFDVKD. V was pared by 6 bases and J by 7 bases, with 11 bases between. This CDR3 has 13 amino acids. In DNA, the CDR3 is TGTGCCACCAGTCGGGGGGTCGGTGAAAAACTGTTTTTT. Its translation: CATSRGVGEKLFF.

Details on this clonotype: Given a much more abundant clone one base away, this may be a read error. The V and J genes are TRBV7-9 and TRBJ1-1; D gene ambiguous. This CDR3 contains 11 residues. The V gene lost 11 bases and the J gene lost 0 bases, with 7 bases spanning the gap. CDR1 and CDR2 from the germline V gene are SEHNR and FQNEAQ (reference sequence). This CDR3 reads CAGLMNTEAFF. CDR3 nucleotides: TGTGCCGGCTTGATGAACACTGAAGCTTTCTTT.

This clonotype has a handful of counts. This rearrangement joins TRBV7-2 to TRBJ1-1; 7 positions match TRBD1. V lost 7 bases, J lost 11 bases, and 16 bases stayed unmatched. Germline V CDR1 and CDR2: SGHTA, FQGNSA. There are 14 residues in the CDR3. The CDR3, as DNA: TGTGCCAGCAACCGAGGACAGGATTCTCTCGGGGCTTTCTTT. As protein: CASNRGQDSLGAFF.